Below are 27 T cell receptor beta chains sequenced from a single sample in a study of T cells in narcolepsy (dated by TCRdb to 2016 to 2018). Receptor amplification or capture employed the immunoSEQ multiplex PCR assay. TCRdb holds this immuneACCESS table with in-frame rearrangements only. Some clones are missing; in checked studies, unresolved V genes explain under half, and the rest has no known cause. This sample holds 30,000 or so clones; 65% to 90% were observed only once. The ten largest make up about 1% of the sample. Specimen: CD45RA- memory CD4+ T cells from PBMCs. The cell subset or site label of this sample denotes: memory T cells sorted ex vivo from peripheral blood. These receptors were obtained from a human donor with narcolepsy.

J is TRBJ2-7 and V is TRBV7-2; D call uncertain. The V gene's germline CDR1 is SGHTA and CDR2 FQGNSA. This CDR3 is 13 amino acids long. V lost 4 bases and J 0 bases, leaving 7 bases between the germline ends. CDR3 sequence (DNA): TGTGCCAGCAGCTATCAGGTCTCCTACGAGCAGTACTTC. Its protein is CASSYQVSYEQYF. The whole variable domain, remainder taken from reference TRBV7-2 and TRBJ2-7, is GAGVSQSPSNKVTEKGKDVELRCDPISGHTALYWYRQSLGQGLEFLIYFQGNSAPDKSGLPSDRFSAERTGGSVSTLTIQRTQQEDSAVYLCASSYQVSYEQYFGPGTRLTVT.

This clone is a singleton in its sample. For the CDR3, the DNA is TGTGCCAGCTCACGTGACAATGCCGGGGAGCTGTTTTTT. This encodes CASSRDNAGELFF. This sequence joins TRBV18 and TRBJ2-2; the D is unclear. Germline loops: CDR1 KGHSH, CDR2 LQKENI. The CDR3 runs to 13 residues. Trimming removed 4 bases at V and 6 bases at J, with 9 bases between.

This clone was seen more than once but under ten times. The chain uses TRBV28 and TRBJ2-7; the D call may be TRBD1 or TRBD2 (5 bases each). Germline V gene lookup returns CDR1 MDHEN and CDR2 SYDVKM. The CDR3 runs 17 residues. Trimming removed 6 bases at V and 5 bases at J, with 26 bases between. Here the CDR3 reads CASSQPRDPRAHDEQYF. CDR3 bases: TGTGCCAGCAGCCAACCCCGGGACCCCCGCGCCCACGACGAGCAGTACTTC.

This CDR3 is CASSVQNTGELFF. The CDR3 coding sequence is TGTGCCAGCAGTGTACAGAACACCGGGGAGCTGTTTTTT. The chain recombines TRBV6-5 with TRBJ2-2; D is undetermined. CDR3 length: 13 amino acids. Germline V CDR1 and CDR2: MNHEY, SVGAGI. V was shortened by 5 bases and J by 1 base, with 5 bases between the two germline ends.

In its sample, this clone was seen once. Other nucleotide sequences from this sample produce the same CDR3. The chain carries TRBV5-1 and TRBJ1-1; TRBD1 agrees at 7 bases. This CDR3 is built from 15 residues. With V trimmed by 2 bases and J by 3 bases, 7 bases remained unmatched. Germline loops: CDR1 SGHRS, CDR2 YFSETQ. DNA of the CDR3: TGCGCCAGCAGCTTACAGGGGCTCGGGGACACTGAAGCTTTCTTT. This gives the protein CASSLQGLGDTEAFF.

The chain couples TRBV27 to TRBJ2-1, with unresolved D. CDR1 is MNHEY, CDR2 SMNVEV, per germline (reference sequence). The CDR3 length is 15 residues. Trimming removed 2 bases at V and 7 bases at J, with 15 bases between. CDR3 region: CASSLDQLQGNEQFF. The CDR3 DNA reads as TGTGCCAGCAGTTTAGACCAGCTCCAAGGGAATGAGCAGTTCTTC.

V usage is TRBV6-5 and J usage is TRBJ1-6; tentatively, D is TRBD1 (5 bases). The ends were cut back, 6 bases at V and 6 bases at J, with 12 bases in the middle. Germline CDR1 and CDR2: MNHEY and SVGAGI. This CDR3 spans 14 amino acids. The CDR3 region is CASRGAVPNSPLHF. The CDR3 DNA follows: TGTGCCAGCAGAGGGGCAGTCCCTAATTCACCCCTCCACTTT.

The chain recombines TRBV2 with TRBJ2-7, with TRBD2 as a possible D gene (6 bases). This CDR3 spans 15 amino acids. Germline values: CDR1 SNHLY, CDR2 FYNNEI. V lost 6 bases to trimming and J lost 1 base, with 16 bases between them. CDR3 nucleotides: TGTGCCAGCAGGGAGGGGCACACAGGTTCCTACGAGCAGTACTTC. Translated: CASREGHTGSYEQYF.

This clone was observed a single time. The chain joins TRBV6-1 to TRBJ1-1, with D hard to call. Germline V lookup: CDR1 MNHNS, CDR2 SASEGT. The germline V and J ends were trimmed by 8 bases and 7 bases, with 14 bases remaining between them. The CDR3 contains 12 residues. CDR3 sequence reads: CASSLSRGEAFF. CDR3 nucleotides: TGTGCCAGCTCCCTTTCTCGGGGTGAAGCTTTCTTT.

In this sample, this clone turned up a few times. The chain combines TRBV12-5 with TRBJ2-7; tentatively, D is TRBD2 (6 bases). Germline V gene data show CDR1 as LGHNT and CDR2 as FRNRAP. The CDR3 consists of 14 residues. The V gene lost 9 bases and the J gene lost 3 bases, with 18 bases spanning the gap. The CDR3 DNA sequence: TGTGCTAGGGGGCCGGTGCGGGGTAGCTACGAGCAGTACTTC. It is translated as CARGPVRGSYEQYF.

The chain uses TRBV10-1 and TRBJ2-1; TRBD1 matches 11 bases. CDR3 length: 14 amino acids. V gave up 2 bases and J gave up 8 bases; unmatched junction bases: 2. The germline V gene has CDR1 WNHNN and CDR2 SYGVQD (reference sequence). For the CDR3, the DNA is TGCGCCAGCAGTGAGGGACAGGGGGCCTATGAGCAGTTCTTC. Amino acids: CASSEGQGAYEQFF.

This chain links TRBV5-5 with TRBJ1-5; a possible D gene is TRBD1 (6 bases). CDR1 is SGHKS, CDR2 YYEKEE, per germline (reference sequence). This CDR3 spans 15 amino acids. V dropped 6 bases and J dropped 10 bases, with 23 bases sitting between them. CDR3 sequence: CASNVGPRGEFPQHF. DNA for the CDR3: TGTGCCAGCAACGTGGGGCCCAGGGGCGAATTCCCCCAGCATTTT. Supplemented by reference TRBV5-5 and TRBJ1-5, the full variable domain reads DAGVTQSPTHLIKTRGQQVTLRCSPISGHKSVSWYQQVLGQGPQFIFQYYEKEERGRGNFPDRFSARQFPNYSSELNVNALLLGDSALYLCASNVGPRGEFPQHFGDGTRLSIL.

This clone was seen a handful of times. The rearrangement uses TRBV28 and TRBJ1-1; the D is unclear. Per the germline V gene, CDR1 is MDHEN and CDR2 is SYDVKM. This CDR3 contains 15 residues. V lost 7 bases to trimming and J lost 1 base, with 16 bases between them. CDR3 sequence reads: CASKRKERRNTEAFF. The CDR3 DNA reads TGTGCCAGCAAGCGTAAAGAGCGTCGGAACACTGAAGCTTTCTTT.

V and J are TRBV2 and TRBJ2-1; 12 nucleotides align to TRBD2. The germline V gene has CDR1 SNHLY and CDR2 FYNNEI. The CDR3 is 15 residues long. V dropped 6 bases and J dropped 2; count of bases not matched to a gene: 2. In nucleotides, the CDR3 is TGTGCCAGCAGGCGACTAGCGGGGGCCTACAATGAGCAGTTCTTC. Translating it yields CASRRLAGAYNEQFF.

The J gene is TRBJ1-2, the V gene TRBV6-1, with D possibly matching TRBD1 (5 bases). CDR1 and CDR2 (germline): MNHNS, SASEGT. The CDR3 contains 15 residues. Trimming left V 0 bases short and J 7 bases short, with 15 bases between. The CDR3 region is CASSEARGWSAGYTF. The CDR3 region has the DNA TGTGCCAGCAGTGAAGCTCGGGGCTGGTCGGCTGGCTACACCTTC.

This clone was detected only once. The chain employs TRBV19 and TRBJ2-5; no clear D. The germline gives CDR1 LNHDA, CDR2 SQIVND (reference sequence). V lost 4 bases and J 1 base, leaving 13 bases between the germline ends. This CDR3 comprises 15 residues. The CDR3 DNA is TGTGCCAGTAGTAGGGCAGCCCAGCCCCAAGAGACCCAGTACTTC. It yields the protein CASSRAAQPQETQYF.

The chain is built from TRBV7-3 and TRBJ1-2; 12 bases line up with TRBD1. Trimming at V came to 11 bases and at J to 7 bases, leaving 5 bases not matched to a gene. Per the germline V gene, CDR1 is SGHTA and CDR2 is FQGTGA. CDR3 length equals 12 residues. CDR3 in amino acids: CASGQGAFGYTF. The CDR3 DNA is TGTGCCTCGGGACAGGGGGCTTTTGGCTACACCTTC.

The gene calls are TRBV5-4 and TRBJ1-6, with 7 bases that match TRBD1. The ends lost 2 bases at V and 8 bases at J; junction bases unmatched: 7. This CDR3 is 15 amino acids long. Germline V gene lookup returns CDR1 SGHNT and CDR2 YYREEE (reference sequence). As DNA, the CDR3 is TGTGCCAGCAGCTTTACCCAGGGGGTAGATTCACCCCTCCACTTT. This translates into CASSFTQGVDSPLHF. Using reference TRBV5-4 and TRBJ1-6 for the parts outside the CDR3, the full variable domain is ETGVTQSPTHLIKTRGQQVTLRCSSQSGHNTVSWYQQALGQGPQFIFQYYREEENGRGNFPPRFSGLQFPNYSSELNVNALELDDSALYLCASSFTQGVDSPLHFGNGTRLTVT.

The chain combines TRBV5-1 with TRBJ1-4; D might be TRBD1 (6 bases). This CDR3 has 16 amino acids. In germline, CDR1 is SGHRS, CDR2 YFSETQ. The germline V and J ends were trimmed by 1 base and 2 bases, with 12 bases remaining between them. The CDR3 loop is CASSLTQGGTNEKLFF. The CDR3 DNA reads as TGCGCCAGCAGCTTGACACAGGGAGGGACTAATGAAAAACTGTTTTTT.

The chain employs TRBV15 and TRBJ2-4; 7 bases map to TRBD1. The V gene end was trimmed by 8 bases and the J gene end by 8 bases; junction bases not matched to a gene: 12. The CDR3 runs 14 residues. Per the germline V gene, CDR1 is LNHNV and CDR2 is YYDKDF (reference sequence). CDR3 protein: CATGTGQTRDIQYF. The CDR3 DNA reads as TGTGCCACCGGGACGGGACAGACCCGGGACATTCAGTACTTC.

The V and J genes are TRBV9 and TRBJ2-1, with 13 bases that match TRBD2. The CDR3 consists of 19 residues. J was trimmed by 5 bases and V by 3 bases; bases with no gene match: 14. Germline CDR1 is SGDLS and CDR2 is YYNGEE. This CDR3 is CASSARGDRGTSGNNEQFF. CDR3 coding DNA: TGTGCCAGCAGCGCTAGGGGGGACAGAGGGACTAGCGGGAACAATGAGCAGTTCTTC.

J is TRBJ1-3 and V is TRBV7-2, with 7 bases fitting TRBD1. Trimming at V came to 3 bases and at J to 0 bases, leaving 8 bases not matched to a gene. CDR1 is SGHTA and CDR2 is FQGNSA in the germline V gene. The CDR3 is 17 residues long. This chain's CDR3 is CASSFSTGRRSGNTIYF. The CDR3 DNA is TGTGCCAGCAGCTTCTCGACAGGGCGTCGCTCTGGAAACACCATATATTTT.

The chain links TRBV28 to TRBJ2-3; 11 nucleotides line up with TRBD2. V was clipped by 4 bases and J by 1 base; unmatched bases: 4. Per the germline V gene, CDR1 is MDHEN and CDR2 is SYDVKM. This CDR3 has 16 amino acids. CDR3 sequence: CASSYVGLAGTDTQYF. In nucleotides, the CDR3 is TGTGCCAGCAGTTACGTGGGACTAGCGGGCACAGATACGCAGTATTTT.

This CDR3 reads CASSPRGGANQPQHF. CDR3 coding DNA: TGTGCCAGCAGCCCCCGGGGGGGGGCCAATCAGCCCCAGCATTTT. V usage is TRBV6-5 and J usage is TRBJ1-5; D is perhaps TRBD1 (6 bases). Per germline, CDR1 MNHEY and CDR2 SVGAGI. V was pared by 6 bases and J by 3 bases, with 15 bases between. The CDR3 consists of 15 residues.

This chain uses TRBV27 with TRBJ2-5; perhaps TRBD1 as D (7 bases). The CDR3 runs to 13 residues. V lost 8 bases and J lost 7, with 17 bases in between. Looked up from germline, CDR1 is MNHEY and CDR2 is SMNVEV (reference sequence). The CDR3 protein is CASSPGGRGTQYF. The CDR3 coding sequence is TGTGCCAGCTCTCCAGGGGGGCGTGGGACCCAGTACTTC.

V gene TRBV6-1 combines with J gene TRBJ1-5; D call uncertain. Trimming took 4 bases from V and 1 from J, leaving 11 bases between them. The CDR3 length is 15 residues. Germline CDR1 is MNHNS and CDR2 is SASEGT. The CDR3, as DNA: TGTGCCAGCAGTGTGGTCGCGGCGAGCAATCAGCCCCAGCATTTT. Protein: CASSVVAASNQPQHF.

The chain recombines TRBV2 with TRBJ2-3; 12 nucleotides agree with TRBD2. V trimming: 6 bases; J trimming: 2 bases; junction bases outside the gene matches: 6. The CDR3 loop spans 16 amino acids. Germline CDR1 SNHLY, CDR2 FYNNEI. CDR3 sequence (DNA): TGTGCCAGCAGACCAAGACTAGCGGGGGCCACAGATACGCAGTATTTT. Translating it yields CASRPRLAGATDTQYF.